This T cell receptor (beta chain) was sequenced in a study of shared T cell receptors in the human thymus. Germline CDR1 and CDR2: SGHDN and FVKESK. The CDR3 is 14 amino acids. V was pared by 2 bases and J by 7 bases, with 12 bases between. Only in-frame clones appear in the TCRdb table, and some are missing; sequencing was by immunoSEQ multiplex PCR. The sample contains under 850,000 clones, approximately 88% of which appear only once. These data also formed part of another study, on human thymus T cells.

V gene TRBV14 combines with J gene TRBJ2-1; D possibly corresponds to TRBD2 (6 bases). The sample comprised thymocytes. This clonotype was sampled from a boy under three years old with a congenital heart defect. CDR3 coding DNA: TGTGCCAGCAGCCAACCGGGAGTGTTGAATGAGCAGTTCTTC. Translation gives CASSQPGVLNEQFF.